This is a list of T cell receptor beta chains from one sample in a study of regulatory T cells in long-lasting Graves disease. A single record per CDR3 protein comes from TCRdb applying MiXCR to the multiplex PCR reads. This table holds hundreds of thousands of distinct CDR3 sequences, roughly 15% found once. The data were also submitted as part of a second study, on T cells in Graves' hyperthyroidism and ophthalmopathy.

This material consisted of peripheral blood mononuclear cells (PBMCs), taken at new diagnosis, from a patient treated with antithyroid drugs. The source of these receptors is a woman in her twenties or thirties with Graves disease. The CDR3 runs from the conserved cysteine through the conserved F or W. D genes are given only for firm matches. Size tells how often a clone was seen (once, few, many) or the class of an expanded clone, and some rows leave it out.

j_gene	d_gene	abundance	v_gene	CDR3nt	CDR3aa
TRBJ2-4	TRBD1	.	TRBV6-2/TRBV6-3	TGTGCCAGCAGTTACCAACAGGGGGTTCAAAACATTCAGTACTTC	CASSYQQGVQNIQYF
TRBJ2-5	.	.	TRBV20-1	TGCAGTGCTAATAATCCACGTGGCGGGAAGTCACAAGAGACCCAGTACTTC	CSANNPRGGKSQETQYF
TRBJ1-2	.	many	TRBV30	TGTGCCTGGGGAGTTAACTATGGCTACACCTTC	CAWGVNYGYTF
TRBJ2-1	TRBD2	.	TRBV7-9	TGTGCCAGCAGCTTGGGGGAATTAGCGGGGGGGTACAATGAGCAGTTCTTC	CASSLGELAGGYNEQFF
TRBJ1-2	.	many	TRBV2	TGTGCCAGCTGTAAGGAGGACTATGGCTACACCTTC	CASCKEDYGYTF
TRBJ1-3	TRBD1	.	TRBV20-1	TGCAGTGCTAGTGAGGGGGCGGGGGGCGAGAACACCATATATTTT	CSASEGAGGENTIYF
TRBJ2-3	TRBD1	.	TRBV6-2/TRBV6-3	TGTGCCAGCGGCCCTGACAGGGGGCCTCCCAGAGATACGCAGTATTTT	CASGPDRGPPRDTQYF
TRBJ1-3	TRBD1	many	TRBV6-1	TGTGCCAGCAGAGCCCCGGGACAGAGGACTGGAAACACCATATATTTT	CASRAPGQRTGNTIYF
TRBJ2-6	TRBD1	.	TRBV12-3/TRBV12-4	TGTGCCAGCAGTTTAGCGCCAGGGGGTAACGGGGCCAACGTCCTGACTTTC	CASSLAPGGNGANVLTF
TRBJ1-1	.	.	TRBV7-9	TGTGCCAGCAGCTCCTGGGGGGGGGGGAGGACTGAAGCTTTCTTT	CASSSWGGGRTEAFF
TRBJ1-6	.	many	TRBV2	TGTGCCAGCAGGGAGGAGACAGGTTTGGTGATTAATTCACCCCTCCACTTT	CASREETGLVINSPLHF
TRBJ2-3	.	many	TRBV28	TGTGCCAGCAGTTTTTTTCTGCGCGGGACGGGAGATACGCAGTATTTT	CASSFFLRGTGDTQYF
TRBJ2-7	TRBD2	many	TRBV20-1	TGCAGTGCTAACAAACCCGGGACTAGCAGACGCGAGCAGTACTTC	CSANKPGTSRREQYF
TRBJ2-7	.	few	TRBV20-1	TGCAGTGCTAGTGGGGGGGAGCAGTACTTC	CSASGGEQYF
TRBJ2-2	TRBD1	many	TRBV2	TGTGCCAGCAGTGCGGACAGGGCCGGGACCGGGGAGCTGTTTTTT	CASSADRAGTGELFF
TRBJ2-1	.	.	TRBV28	TGTGCCAGCAGGCCGGGACCGACTTACAATGAGCAGTTCTTC	CASRPGPTYNEQFF